This record looks at one T cell receptor beta chain sequence and its context. This sample stems from a study of Tregs in tolerant kidney transplant recipients. TCRdb's copy holds only in-frame clones and misses some; the assay was immunoSEQ multiplex PCR. The sample table includes about 23,000 clones. Related graft donors supplied nonmyeloablative bone marrow transplants, and mixed chimerism was transient. This specimen consisted of CD4+ T cells from blood (PBMCs), obtained 6 months after the transplant. This sequence was found in a human patient who received a combined kidney and bone marrow transplant. Some of these T cells may belong to the graft donor.

The sequenced part of the CDR3 DNA is TGCAGTGCCGGGTCCTTAGCGGGAATGGCGGAGACC. Residues: CSAGSLAGMAET. The entire CDR3 is CSAGSLAGMAETQYF. This sequence joins TRBV20-1 and TRBJ2-5; TRBD2 aligns across 8 bases. Read sequence stops 3 residues before the CDR3 end, and the germline J gene provides the missing end. Germline-derived CDR1 and CDR2 are DFQATT and SNEGSKA (reference sequence). Germline trimming cut 6 bases from V and 5 bases from J; bases unmatched to any gene: 14. This CDR3 region has 15 residues.